A single sample is the source of the 26 T cell receptor beta chains below, sequenced in a study of blood T cell repertoires in COVID-19. Only in-frame clones appear in the TCRdb table, and some are missing; sequencing was by immunoSEQ multiplex PCR. This table has about 83,000 clones, 70% to 90% appearing once. Input material: peripheral blood. The receptors were gathered from an elderly woman with acute or convalescent COVID-19.

This clone occurred once. V usage is TRBV3-1 (or the pseudogene TRBV3-2) and J usage is TRBJ2-5; the D gene is possibly TRBD2 (6 bases). The CDR3 sequence is 14 residues long. Between the trimmed V and J ends, which lost 1 base and 5 bases, there was a span of 11 bases. Germline V lookup: CDR1 LGHDT, CDR2 YNNKEL (reference sequence). CDR3 sequence: CASSQVSGSETQYF. CDR3 bases: TGTGCCAGCAGCCAAGTCTCCGGGAGTGAGACCCAGTACTTC.

The gene calls are TRBV7-2 and TRBJ2-7; D gene unclear. Germline-derived CDR1 and CDR2 are SGHTA and FQGNSA. The germline V and J ends were trimmed by 1 base and 3 bases, with 7 bases remaining between them. The CDR3 extends over 13 amino acids. CDR3 region: CASSLGAFYEQYF. In DNA form, the CDR3 reads TGTGCCAGCAGCTTAGGGGCCTTCTACGAGCAGTACTTC.

This chain uses TRBV5-1 with TRBJ1-2, with D perhaps TRBD1 (6 bases). This CDR3 has 16 residues. Germline CDR1 SGHRS, CDR2 YFSETQ. Trimming shortened V by 2 bases and J by 7 bases, and 21 bases separated the two germline ends. This chain's CDR3 is CASSFDLPRGSAGYTF. Here the CDR3 DNA reads TGCGCCAGCAGCTTTGACCTTCCGAGGGGGTCGGCTGGCTACACCTTC.

The chain couples TRBV6-5 to TRBJ2-1; 13 positions agree with TRBD2. CDR1 and CDR2 (germline): MNHEY, SVGAGI. The ends lost 6 bases at V and 4 bases at J; junction bases unmatched: 3. The CDR3 extends over 15 amino acids. CDR3: CASRLAGGLYNEQFF. The CDR3 DNA follows: TGTGCCAGCAGACTAGCGGGGGGGCTGTACAATGAGCAGTTCTTC.

This chain links TRBV6-5 with TRBJ1-2; 7 bases map to TRBD1. The CDR3 runs 16 residues. With 4 bases clipped from V and 2 bases from J, the junction kept 10 bases outside the gene matches. The germline CDR1 and CDR2 sequences are MNHEY and SVGAGI. The CDR3 spells CASSWPTRQGNYGYTF. Here the CDR3 DNA reads TGTGCCAGCAGTTGGCCCACGCGACAGGGAAACTATGGCTACACCTTC.

The V and J genes are TRBV3-1 (or the pseudogene TRBV3-2) and TRBJ2-3; 8 positions agree with TRBD2. J was trimmed by 2 bases and V by 4 bases; bases with no gene match: 8. The CDR3 consists of 16 residues. Germline CDR1 and CDR2: LGHDT and YNNKEL (reference sequence). The CDR3 sequence is CASSRTGGRITDTQYF. CDR3 DNA: TGTGCCAGCAGCCGGACGGGGGGGCGCATCACAGATACGCAGTATTTT.

This clone is a singleton in its sample. The chain employs TRBV24-1 and TRBJ2-3, with 11 bases matching TRBD1. This CDR3 has 16 amino acids. The V and J ends lost 5 bases and 2 bases, in that order; junction bases with no gene match: 5. Looked up from germline, CDR1 is KGHDR and CDR2 is SFDVKD. The CDR3 reads CATSAGQGGVTDTQYF. Written as DNA, the CDR3 is TGTGCCACCAGTGCGGGACAGGGGGGAGTCACAGATACGCAGTATTTT.

The chain links TRBV15 to TRBJ2-7; 14 bases match TRBD2. The CDR3 sequence is 17 residues long. The V gene end was trimmed by 3 bases and the J gene end by 4 bases; junction bases not matched to a gene: 8. Germline lookup yields CDR1 LNHNV and CDR2 YYDKDF (reference sequence). The chain's CDR3 is CATSRGMTSGGDYEQYF. CDR3 bases: TGTGCCACCAGCAGGGGTATGACTAGCGGGGGGGATTACGAGCAGTACTTC.

This clone has more than one count but fewer than ten. This rearrangement joins TRBV4-1 to TRBJ2-1; a weak D match, TRBD1 (6 bases). The V end lost 2 bases, the J end lost 4 bases, and 15 bases lay between the germline ends. Germline CDR1 reads MGHRA; CDR2 reads YSYEKL. This CDR3 has 16 residues. The CDR3 sequence is CASSQLMGHQYNEQFF. The DNA for the CDR3 is TGCGCCAGCAGCCAACTTATGGGACACCAGTACAATGAGCAGTTCTTC.

This chain links TRBV7-3 with TRBJ2-6; the D gene is possibly TRBD2 (6 bases). The germline V gene has CDR1 SGHTA and CDR2 FQGTGA. The V and J ends lost 10 bases and 4 bases respectively, with 14 bases between them. This CDR3 has 14 residues. CDR3 sequence (DNA): TGTGCCACAAGTTTGGGAGGCGGGGCCAACGTCCTGACTTTC. Encoded protein: CATSLGGGANVLTF.

In its sample, this clone was seen a few times. The chain carries TRBV10-3 and TRBJ2-3; a possible D gene is TRBD1 (6 bases). The CDR3 spans 15 residues. Germline CDR1 reads ENHRY; CDR2 reads SYGVKD. Trimming pared 3 bases from V and 1 base from J, leaving 11 bases between. CDR3 amino acids: CAISETAGGTDTQYF. CDR3 bases: TGTGCCATCAGTGAAACGGCAGGGGGCACAGATACGCAGTATTTT.

This rearrangement joins TRBV6-2 or TRBV6-3 to TRBJ2-7, with 10 positions matching TRBD1. The trim removed 0 bases at V and 4 bases at J, leaving 3 bases unmatched. In germline, CDR1 is MNHEY, CDR2 SVGEGT. The CDR3 is 15 residues long. CDR3 nucleotides: TGTGCCAGCAGTTACTCCCGGGACAGGGGTTACGAGCAGTACTTC. Translation: CASSYSRDRGYEQYF.

The chain employs TRBV3-1 (or the pseudogene TRBV3-2) and TRBJ2-2, with TRBD2 identical over 9 bases. V was clipped by 5 bases and J by 2 bases; unmatched bases: 9. The length of the CDR3 is 17 residues. Per the germline V gene, CDR1 is LGHDT and CDR2 is YNNKEL (reference sequence). In DNA, the CDR3 is TGTGCCAGCAGCTTCTGGACTAGCGCCGTCAACACCGGGGAGCTGTTTTTT. Amino acids: CASSFWTSAVNTGELFF.

Regarding this clone: The junction departs from germline at one end; a sequencing error may be responsible. V gene TRBV3-1 (or the pseudogene TRBV3-2) combines with J gene TRBJ2-3; 10 nucleotides line up with TRBD2. CDR3 length: 12 amino acids. Germline V gene data show CDR1 as LGHDT and CDR2 as YNNKEL (reference sequence). The CDR3 region is CASSPGGLAAHF. CDR3 nucleotides: TGTGCCAGCAGCCCGGGAGGACTAGCGGCCCATTTT.

The genes are TRBV7-8 and TRBJ1-6; D gene unclear. V was pared by 5 bases and J by 1 base, with 12 bases between. Germline V gene lookup returns CDR1 SGHVS and CDR2 FQNEAQ. The CDR3 sequence is 16 residues long. The CDR3 DNA follows: TGTGCCAGCAGCAGACGGGGATTGTCCTATAATTCACCCCTCCACTTT. Translated: CASSRRGLSYNSPLHF. The full variable domain, its missing parts supplied by reference TRBV7-8 and TRBJ1-6, is GAGVSQSPRYKVAKRGQDVALRCDPISGHVSLFWYQQALGQGPEFLTYFQNEAQLDKSGLPSDRFFAERPEGSVSTLKIQRTQQEDSAVYLCASSRRGLSYNSPLHFGNGTRLTVT.

The genes are TRBV11-3 and TRBJ1-1; 7 nucleotides match TRBD1. There are 14 residues in the CDR3. The germline gives CDR1 SGHNT, CDR2 YENEEA. V lost 1 base and J lost 5; bases outside the gene matches: 4. CDR3 in DNA: TGTGCCAGCAGCTTAGGAGGGGGCGTGACTGAAGCTTTCTTT. Translation: CASSLGGGVTEAFF.

This chain uses TRBV6-5 with TRBJ1-3, with TRBD1 as a possible D gene (6 bases). This CDR3 has 15 residues. Germline loops: CDR1 MNHEY, CDR2 SVGAGI. V dropped 4 bases and J dropped 3 bases, with 13 bases sitting between them. Here the CDR3 DNA reads TGTGCCAGCAGTTCATCACAGGGTGGTGGAAACACCATATATTTT. Translated: CASSSSQGGGNTIYF.

This chain links TRBV19 with TRBJ2-3; weak D call: TRBD1 (7 bases). CDR3 length equals 16 residues. The germline V gene encodes CDR1 LNHDA and CDR2 SQIVND (reference sequence). The V and J ends lost 7 bases and 5 bases respectively, with 22 bases between them. CDR3 bases: TGTGCCAGTACCTCCTCGTGGAGGGGGCAGGGAGATACGCAGTATTTT. It is translated as CASTSSWRGQGDTQYF.

As concerns this clone: The same CDR3 arises from other DNA sequences in this sample as well. This chain uses TRBV6-1 with TRBJ1-5; D possibly corresponds to TRBD1 (5 bases). The V and J ends lost 1 base and 2 bases respectively, with 6 bases between them. Germline V gene lookup returns CDR1 MNHNS and CDR2 SASEGT. The CDR3 runs 14 residues. CDR3 bases: TGTGCCAGCAGTGAAGGGGGGGGCAATCAGCCCCAGCATTTT. Encoded protein: CASSEGGGNQPQHF.

This clone turned up a few times. The chain joins TRBV3-1 (or the pseudogene TRBV3-2) to TRBJ2-7, with TRBD1 identical over 8 bases. The CDR3 is made up of 14 amino acids. The germline V gene has CDR1 LGHDT and CDR2 YNNKEL (reference sequence). V dropped 4 bases and J dropped 6; count of bases not matched to a gene: 8. The CDR3 DNA is TGTGCCAGCAGCCTCACCGGACAGGGATCCGAGCAGTACTTC. Translated, it gives CASSLTGQGSEQYF.

The chain recombines TRBV12-5 with TRBJ2-1, with D possibly being TRBD2 (5 bases). Germline CDR1 LGHNT, CDR2 FRNRAP. The CDR3 totals 14 residues. V was trimmed by 0 bases and J by 4 bases, leaving 7 bases between them. The CDR3 loop is CASGLVGGYNEQFF. CDR3 coding DNA: TGTGCTAGTGGTTTGGTAGGAGGATACAATGAGCAGTTCTTC.

V and J are TRBV3-1 (or the pseudogene TRBV3-2) and TRBJ1-2; D possibly corresponds to TRBD1 (5 bases). Germline lookup yields CDR1 LGHDT and CDR2 YNNKEL (reference sequence). V lost 4 bases to trimming and J lost 7 bases, with 19 bases between them. This CDR3 is 15 amino acids long. DNA for the CDR3: TGTGCCAGCAGCCTAACCCTCACCGGGACTCCTGGCTACACCTTC. Residues: CASSLTLTGTPGYTF.

The rearrangement links TRBV5-5 to TRBJ1-6; tentatively, D is TRBD1 (5 bases). V was cut by 4 bases and J by 1 base, with 9 bases left in between. This CDR3 is 15 amino acids long. The germline gives CDR1 SGHKS, CDR2 YYEKEE (reference sequence). CDR3 in DNA: TGTGCCAGCAGCAGGGAGGGGTCCTATAATTCACCCCTCCACTTT. The encoded protein is CASSREGSYNSPLHF.

V is TRBV3-1 (or the pseudogene TRBV3-2) and J is TRBJ2-1, with 8 positions matching TRBD1. This CDR3 comprises 13 residues. With 3 bases clipped from V and 7 bases from J, the junction kept 2 bases outside the gene matches. Germline V gives CDR1 LGHDT, CDR2 YNNKEL (reference sequence). CDR3 residues: CASSHRQGNEQFF. The CDR3 DNA follows: TGTGCCAGCAGCCACAGACAGGGGAATGAGCAGTTCTTC.

V gene TRBV11-2 combines with J gene TRBJ2-7; the match to TRBD1 covers 7 bases. In germline, CDR1 is SGHAT, CDR2 FQNNGV. The V gene end was trimmed by 4 bases and the J gene end by 1 base; junction bases not matched to a gene: 7. The CDR3 is made up of 15 amino acids. For the CDR3, the DNA is TGTGCCAGCAGCTCGAACCGGGACAGTTCCTACGAGCAGTACTTC. As protein: CASSSNRDSSYEQYF.

The CDR3: CASSQEDRSNTGELFF. The CDR3 nucleotides are TGTGCCAGCAGCCAAGAGGACAGGTCGAACACCGGGGAGCTGTTTTTT. V gene TRBV3-1 (or the pseudogene TRBV3-2) combines with J gene TRBJ2-2; 7 bases map to TRBD1. CDR3 size: 16 residues. Germline-derived CDR1 and CDR2 are LGHDT and YNNKEL (reference sequence). After removal of 0 bases from V and 0 bases from J, the junction contained 1 base not matched to a gene.